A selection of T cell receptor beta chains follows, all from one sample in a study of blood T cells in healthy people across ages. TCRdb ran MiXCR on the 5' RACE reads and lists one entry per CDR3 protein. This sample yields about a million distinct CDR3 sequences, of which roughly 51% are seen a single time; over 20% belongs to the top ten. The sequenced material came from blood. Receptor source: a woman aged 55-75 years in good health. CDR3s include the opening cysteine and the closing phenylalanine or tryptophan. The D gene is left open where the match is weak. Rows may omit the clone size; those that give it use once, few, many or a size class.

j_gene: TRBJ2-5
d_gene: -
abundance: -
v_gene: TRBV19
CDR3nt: TGTGCCAGTAGTATGTCGTCGGACCGAGGAGAGACCCAGTACTTC
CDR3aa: CASSMSSDRGETQYF

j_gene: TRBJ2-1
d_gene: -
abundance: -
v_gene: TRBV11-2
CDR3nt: TGTGCCAGCAGTAGGACGGGCGCAGTCAACAATGAGCAGTTCTTC
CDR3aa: CASSRTGAVNNEQFF

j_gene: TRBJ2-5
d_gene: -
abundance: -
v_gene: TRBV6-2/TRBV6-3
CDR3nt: TGTGCCAGCAGTTCCAGGTCTAGACTCGTTGGCGAGACCCAGTACTTC
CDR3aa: CASSSRSRLVGETQYF

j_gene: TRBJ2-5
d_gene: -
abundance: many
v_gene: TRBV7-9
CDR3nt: TGTGCCAGCAGCTTACTCCGGGGAATGCGCGAGACCCAGTACTTC
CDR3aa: CASSLLRGMRETQYF

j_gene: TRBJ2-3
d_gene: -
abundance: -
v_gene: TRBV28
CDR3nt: TGTGCCAGCAGTTTCGGGGACCGAAACACAGATACGCAGTATTTT
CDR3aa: CASSFGDRNTDTQYF

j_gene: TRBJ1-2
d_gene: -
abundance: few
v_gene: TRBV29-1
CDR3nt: TGCAGCGTTGACGGGAAGGGGAACAATAACTATGGCTACACCTTC
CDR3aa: CSVDGKGNNNYGYTF

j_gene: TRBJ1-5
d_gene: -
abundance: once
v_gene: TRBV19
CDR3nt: TGTGCCAGTAGTCCAAGCGATGTCACCAATCAGCCCCAGCATTTT
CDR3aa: CASSPSDVTNQPQHF

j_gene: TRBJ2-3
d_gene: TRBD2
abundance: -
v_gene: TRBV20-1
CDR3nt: TGCAGTGCTAGAGAAACTAGCGGAGCCACAGATACGCAGTATTTT
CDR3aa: CSARETSGATDTQYF

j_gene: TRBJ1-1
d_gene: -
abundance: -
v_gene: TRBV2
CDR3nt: TGTGCCAGCAGTGTTTCAGGGAGAGGGACTGAAGCTTTCTTT
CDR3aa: CASSVSGRGTEAFF

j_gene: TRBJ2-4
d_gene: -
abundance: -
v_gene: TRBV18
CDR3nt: TGTGCCAGCTCACTAAGCCTTTTCTCTGGGAGTTGGGACGTTCCCAAAAACATTCAGTACTTC
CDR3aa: CASSLSLFSGSWDVPKNIQYF

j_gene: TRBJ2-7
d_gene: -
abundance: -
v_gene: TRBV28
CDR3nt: TGTGCCAGCAGTTCATATCCCCGGCGGCCCGCTCAAGAGACTCAGTACTTC
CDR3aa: CASSSYPRRPAQETQYF

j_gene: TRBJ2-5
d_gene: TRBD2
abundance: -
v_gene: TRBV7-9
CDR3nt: TGTGCCAGCAGCTCCCTGAGCGGGGGGCAAGAAGAAGAGACCCAGTACTTC
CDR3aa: CASSSLSGGQEEETQYF

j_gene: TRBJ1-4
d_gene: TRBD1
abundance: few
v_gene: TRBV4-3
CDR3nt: TGCGCCAGCAGCCCGGACCCGGGACAGGGGGGCGAAAAACTGTTTTTT
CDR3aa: CASSPDPGQGGEKLFF

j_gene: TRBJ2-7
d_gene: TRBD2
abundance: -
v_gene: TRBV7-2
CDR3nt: TGTGCCAGCAGCTCGCGGACTAGCGGGAGTCTGTACGAGCAGTACTTC
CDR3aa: CASSSRTSGSLYEQYF

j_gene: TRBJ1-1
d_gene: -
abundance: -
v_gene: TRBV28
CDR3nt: TGTGCCAGCAGTACCGGCCGTAGGACAGCCGGGTTGAACACTGAAGCTTTCTTT
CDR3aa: CASSTGRRTAGLNTEAFF

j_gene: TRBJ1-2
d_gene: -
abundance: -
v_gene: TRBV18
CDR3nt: TGTGCCAGCTCACCGGGGATAGATCGCTATGGCTACACCTTC
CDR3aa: CASSPGIDRYGYTF

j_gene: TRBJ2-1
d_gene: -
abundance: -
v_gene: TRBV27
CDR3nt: TGTGCCACCGCAACGTTCACTCTGACAGAAAGCTACAATGAGCAGTTCTTC
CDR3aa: CATATFTLTESYNEQFF

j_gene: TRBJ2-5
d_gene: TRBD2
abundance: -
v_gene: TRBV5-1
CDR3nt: TGCGCCAGCAGACCCCGACTAGCGGGGGAAGAGACCCAGTACTTC
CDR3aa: CASRPRLAGEETQYF

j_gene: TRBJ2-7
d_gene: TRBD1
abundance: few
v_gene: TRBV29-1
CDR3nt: TGCAGCGTTGTGGTCGCCCTCCGGGACAGTCGCGAGCAGTACTTC
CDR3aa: CSVVVALRDSREQYF

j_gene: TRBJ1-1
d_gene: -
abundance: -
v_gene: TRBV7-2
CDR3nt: TGTGCCAGCAGCTTTACCGCGGACACTGAAGCTTTCTTT
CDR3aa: CASSFTADTEAFF

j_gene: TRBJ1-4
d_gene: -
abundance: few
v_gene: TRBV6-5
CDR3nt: TGTGCCAGCAGTTCCCCAAGGACTTCGATTTCGGGTGAAAAACTGTTTTTT
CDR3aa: CASSSPRTSISGEKLFF

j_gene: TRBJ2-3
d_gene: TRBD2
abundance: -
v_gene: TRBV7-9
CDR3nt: TGTGCCAGCAGCTCTGGGACTAGCGGGAGAAGGTCAGATACGCAGTATTTT
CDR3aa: CASSSGTSGRRSDTQYF

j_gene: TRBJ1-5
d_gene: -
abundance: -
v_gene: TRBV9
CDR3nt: TGTGCCAGCAGCCAGAAAGGGGTCGGCAATCAGCCCCAGCATTTT
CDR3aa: CASSQKGVGNQPQHF

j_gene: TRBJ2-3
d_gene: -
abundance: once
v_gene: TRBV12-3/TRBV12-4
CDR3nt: TGTGCCAGCAGCCACCCGGGTCCCACCCCAGATACGCAGTATTTT
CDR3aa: CASSHPGPTPDTQYF

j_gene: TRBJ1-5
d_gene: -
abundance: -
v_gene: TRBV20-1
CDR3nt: TGCAGTGCCGAATCGGACAGCCAGAAGCAGCCCCAGCATTTT
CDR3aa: CSAESDSQKQPQHF

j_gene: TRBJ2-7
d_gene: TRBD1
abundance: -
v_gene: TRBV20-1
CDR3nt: TGCAGTGCTCAAAGGGGGACAGGCCTCTACGAGCAGTACTTC
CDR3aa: CSAQRGTGLYEQYF

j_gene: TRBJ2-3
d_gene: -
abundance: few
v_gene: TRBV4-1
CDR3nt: TGCGCCGGCGCTTGGACATACACAGATACGCAGTATTTT
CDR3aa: CAGAWTYTDTQYF

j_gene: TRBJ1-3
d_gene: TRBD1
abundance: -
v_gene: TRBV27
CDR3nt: TGTGCCAGCAGTTTACCCACTCGGACAGGTCCTGGAAACACCATATATTTT
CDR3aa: CASSLPTRTGPGNTIYF

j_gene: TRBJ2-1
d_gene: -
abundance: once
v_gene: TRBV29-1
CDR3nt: TGCAGCGTTGAGGGAGAGTGGGATAATGAGCAGTTCTTC
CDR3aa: CSVEGEWDNEQFF

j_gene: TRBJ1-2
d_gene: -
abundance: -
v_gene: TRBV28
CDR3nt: TGTGCCAGCAGTTTATGGGGTGATCAAGGCTACACCTTC
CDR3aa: CASSLWGDQGYTF

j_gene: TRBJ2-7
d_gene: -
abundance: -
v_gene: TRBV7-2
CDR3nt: TGTGCCAGCAGCCAGGGGGGCGGGAACTCCTACGAGCAGTACTTC
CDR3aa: CASSQGGGNSYEQYF

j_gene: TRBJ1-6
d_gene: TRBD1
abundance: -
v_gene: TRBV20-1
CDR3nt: TGCAGTGCTAGATGGGGACAGGGCCTTTCACCCCTCCACTTT
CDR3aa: CSARWGQGLSPLHF